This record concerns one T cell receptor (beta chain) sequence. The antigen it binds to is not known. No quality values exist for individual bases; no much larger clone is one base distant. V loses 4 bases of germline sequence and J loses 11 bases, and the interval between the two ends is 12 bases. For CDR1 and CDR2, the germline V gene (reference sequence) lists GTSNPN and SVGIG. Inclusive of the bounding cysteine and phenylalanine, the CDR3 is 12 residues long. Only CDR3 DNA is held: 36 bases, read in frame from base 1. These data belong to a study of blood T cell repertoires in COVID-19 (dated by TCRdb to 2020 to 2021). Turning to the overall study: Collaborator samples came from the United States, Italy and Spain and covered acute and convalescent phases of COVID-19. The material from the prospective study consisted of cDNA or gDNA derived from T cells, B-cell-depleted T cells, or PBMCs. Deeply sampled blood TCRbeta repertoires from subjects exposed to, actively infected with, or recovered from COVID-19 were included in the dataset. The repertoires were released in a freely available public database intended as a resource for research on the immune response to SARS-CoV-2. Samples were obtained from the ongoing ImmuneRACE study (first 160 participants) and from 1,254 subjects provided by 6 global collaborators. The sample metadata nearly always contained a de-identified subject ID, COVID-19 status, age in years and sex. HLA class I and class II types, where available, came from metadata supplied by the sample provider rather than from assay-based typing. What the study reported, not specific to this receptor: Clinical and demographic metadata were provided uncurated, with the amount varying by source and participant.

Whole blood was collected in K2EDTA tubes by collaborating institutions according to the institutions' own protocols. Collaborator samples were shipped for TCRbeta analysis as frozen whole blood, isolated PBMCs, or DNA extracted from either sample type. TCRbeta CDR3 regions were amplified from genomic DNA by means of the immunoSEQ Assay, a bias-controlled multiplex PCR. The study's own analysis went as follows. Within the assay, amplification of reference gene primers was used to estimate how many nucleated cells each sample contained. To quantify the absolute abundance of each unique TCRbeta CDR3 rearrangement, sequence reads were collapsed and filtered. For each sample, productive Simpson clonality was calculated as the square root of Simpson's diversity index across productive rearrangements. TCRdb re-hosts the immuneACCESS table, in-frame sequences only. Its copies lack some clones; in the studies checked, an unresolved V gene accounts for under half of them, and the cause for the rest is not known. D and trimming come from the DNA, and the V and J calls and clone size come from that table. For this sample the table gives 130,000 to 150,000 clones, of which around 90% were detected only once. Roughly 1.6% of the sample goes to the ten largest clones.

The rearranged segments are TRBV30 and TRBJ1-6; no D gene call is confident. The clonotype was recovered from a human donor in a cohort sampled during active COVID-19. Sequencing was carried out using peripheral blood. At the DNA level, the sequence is TGTGCCTGGAATCAGGAGGGTCCACCCCTCCACTTT. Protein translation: CAWNQEGPPLHF.